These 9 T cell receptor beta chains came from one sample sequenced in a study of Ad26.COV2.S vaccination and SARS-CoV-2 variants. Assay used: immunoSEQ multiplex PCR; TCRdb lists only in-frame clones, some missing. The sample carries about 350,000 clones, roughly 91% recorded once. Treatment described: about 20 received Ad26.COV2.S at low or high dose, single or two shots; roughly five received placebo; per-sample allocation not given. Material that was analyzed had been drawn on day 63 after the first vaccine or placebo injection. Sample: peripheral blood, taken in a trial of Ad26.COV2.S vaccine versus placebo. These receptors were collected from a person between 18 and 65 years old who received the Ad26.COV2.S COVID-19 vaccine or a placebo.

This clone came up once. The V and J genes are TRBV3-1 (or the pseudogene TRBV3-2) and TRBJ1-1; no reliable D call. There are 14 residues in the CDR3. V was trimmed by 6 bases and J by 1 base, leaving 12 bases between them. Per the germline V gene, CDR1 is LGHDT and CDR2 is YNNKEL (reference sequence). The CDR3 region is CASRRGFENTEAFF. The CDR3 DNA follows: TGTGCCAGCAGACGGGGATTCGAGAACACTGAAGCTTTCTTT.

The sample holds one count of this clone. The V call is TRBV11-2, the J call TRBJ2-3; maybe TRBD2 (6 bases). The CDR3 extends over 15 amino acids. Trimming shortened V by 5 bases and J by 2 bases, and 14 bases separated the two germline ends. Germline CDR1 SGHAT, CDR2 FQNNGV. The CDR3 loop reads CASSVSGTPTDTQYF. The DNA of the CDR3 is TGTGCCAGCAGCGTCTCAGGGACTCCCACAGATACGCAGTATTTT. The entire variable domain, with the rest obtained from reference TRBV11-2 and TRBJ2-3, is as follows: EAGVAQSPRYKIIEKRQSVAFWCNPISGHATLYWYQQILGQGPKLLIQFQNNGVVDDSQLPKDRFSAERLKGVDSTLKIQPAKLEDSAVYLCASSVSGTPTDTQYFGPGTRLTVL.

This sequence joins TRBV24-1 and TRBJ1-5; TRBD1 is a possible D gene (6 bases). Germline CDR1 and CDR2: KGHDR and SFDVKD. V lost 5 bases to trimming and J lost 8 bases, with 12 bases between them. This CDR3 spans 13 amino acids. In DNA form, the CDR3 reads TGTGCCACCAGTGGAGGGGCAGGGGAGCCCCAGCATTTT. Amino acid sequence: CATSGGAGEPQHF.

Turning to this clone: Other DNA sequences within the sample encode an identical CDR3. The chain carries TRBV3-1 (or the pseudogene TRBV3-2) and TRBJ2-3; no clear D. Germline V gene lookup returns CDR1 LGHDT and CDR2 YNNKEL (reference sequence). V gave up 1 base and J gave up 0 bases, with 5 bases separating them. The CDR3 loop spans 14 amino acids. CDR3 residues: CASSQGPSTDTQYF. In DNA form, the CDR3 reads TGTGCCAGCAGCCAAGGACCGAGCACAGATACGCAGTATTTT.

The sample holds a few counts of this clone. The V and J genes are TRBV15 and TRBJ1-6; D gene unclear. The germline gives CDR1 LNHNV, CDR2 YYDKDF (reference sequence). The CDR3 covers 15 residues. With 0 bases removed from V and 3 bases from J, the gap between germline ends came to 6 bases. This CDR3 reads CATSRDADYNSPLHF. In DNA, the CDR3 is TGTGCCACCAGCAGAGATGCGGACTATAATTCACCCCTCCACTTT.

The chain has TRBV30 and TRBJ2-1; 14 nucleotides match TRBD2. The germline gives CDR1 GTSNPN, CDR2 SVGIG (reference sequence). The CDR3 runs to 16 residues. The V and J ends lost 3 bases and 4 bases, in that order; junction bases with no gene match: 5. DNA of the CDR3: TGTGCCTGGAGCCCGAGGACTAGCGGGGGGTACAATGAGCAGTTCTTC. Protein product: CAWSPRTSGGYNEQFF.

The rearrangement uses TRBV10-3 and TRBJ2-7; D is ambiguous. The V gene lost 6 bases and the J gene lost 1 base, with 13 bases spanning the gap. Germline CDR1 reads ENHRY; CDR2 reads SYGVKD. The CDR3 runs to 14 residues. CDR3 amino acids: CAISYSSSSYEQYF. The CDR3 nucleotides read TGTGCCATCAGCTACAGTTCGTCGTCCTACGAGCAGTACTTC.

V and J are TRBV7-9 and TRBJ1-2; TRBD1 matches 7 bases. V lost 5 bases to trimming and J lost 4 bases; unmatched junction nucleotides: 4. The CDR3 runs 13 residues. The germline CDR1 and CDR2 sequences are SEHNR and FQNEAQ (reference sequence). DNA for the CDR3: TGTGCCAGCAGCCCCCGGGACAGCTATGGCTACACCTTC. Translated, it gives CASSPRDSYGYTF.

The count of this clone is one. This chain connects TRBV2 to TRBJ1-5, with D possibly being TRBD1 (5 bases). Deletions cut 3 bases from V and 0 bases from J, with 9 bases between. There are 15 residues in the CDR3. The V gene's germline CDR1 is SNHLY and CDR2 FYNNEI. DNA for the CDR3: TGTGCCAGCAGTGAGTTCAGGGATAGCAATCAGCCCCAGCATTTT. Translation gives CASSEFRDSNQPQHF.